This paragraph reports one TCR beta chain. As yet, its antigen is unknown. The stimulus was an HIV-1 Gag 15-mer peptide pool, approximately 0.93 ug/peptide/mL. Sorted nonresponding memory CD4+ T cells were CD40L-negative, CD69-negative, CD45RO-high. Inclusion required CMV-positive serology and CD4+ counts above 400 cells/uL. This sample was included in a study of persistence of HIV-infected CD4 T cells. The immunoSEQ assay was version 4, run in survey mode. Only in-frame clones appear in the TCRdb table, and some are missing; sequencing was by immunoSEQ multiplex PCR. The profile covers 30,000 to 45,000 clones, with 82% appearing a single time and 0.97% taken by the ten largest. This CDR3 region has 18 residues.

The source is an adult with HIV. The donor label of this sample is uncertain. The chain joins TRBV1 to TRBJ2-3; the D call of TRBD2 is as the table states it, not checked on the DNA. TRBV1 is a pseudogene segment. The sequenced sample was cultured CD4+ T cells from PBMCs, obtained from a patient who received antiretroviral therapy. In DNA, the CDR3 is TGCACCAGCAGCCCCCGGCGCCTAGCGGGGGGCGGCACAGATACGCAGTATTTT. This sequence encodes CTSSPRRLAGGGTDTQYF.